This T cell receptor (beta chain) was captured in a study of response to subunit inactivated influenza vaccine. TCRdb re-analysed the RT-PCR reads in MiXCR, keeping a single row per CDR3 protein. The profile shows 530,000 or so distinct CDR3 sequences, 10% to 15% of them singletons. Findings of the study overall: Authors suggested each seasonal flu vaccination may recruit only limited numbers of new T cells.

Note on this clonotype: Its antigen is unidentified.

This TCR derives from a man aged 50-59 years who received an inactivated influenza vaccine. Material: PBMCs from blood, obtained on the day of vaccination.

Here the CDR3 DNA reads TGTGCCAGCAGCAGGGACGGCGCCTACAATGAGCAGTTCTTC. It yields the protein CASSRDGAYNEQFF. V usage is TRBV5-6 and J usage is TRBJ2-1; TRBD1 or TRBD2 may be the D gene (5 bases each). V was cut by 4 bases and J by 2 bases, with 10 bases left in between. The CDR3 contains 14 residues. Germline loops: CDR1 SGHDT, CDR2 YYEEEE.